Shown below are 15 T cell receptor beta chains from a single sample sequenced in a study of T cell responses to AZD1222 COVID-19 vaccine. The method was immunoSEQ multiplex PCR; TCRdb's version includes in-frame clones alone and lacks a portion of them. There are 130,000 to 150,000 clones in the sample; roughly 88% occur only once, and 2% to 2.5% lies in the top ten. This specimen was peripheral blood, taken on day 0 of AZD1222 vaccination. Receptors originate from an adult in good health.

About this clone: Compared with germline, one end of the junction differs, possibly owing to a read error. The chain combines TRBV7-7 with TRBJ2-1; TRBD2 is a possible D gene (5 bases). The CDR3 has 13 residues. The germline V gene encodes CDR1 SSHAT and CDR2 FNYEAQ (reference sequence). CDR3 in DNA: TGTGCTAGCAGCTTAGAAACTAGTGGCGAGCAGTTCTTC. Translation: CASSLETSGEQFF.

The chain recombines TRBV6-5 with TRBJ1-2; D not resolved. Trimming left V 0 bases short and J 8 bases short, with 10 bases between. The length of the CDR3 is 13 residues. Looked up from germline, CDR1 is MNHEY and CDR2 is SVGAGI. The CDR3: CASSYSNSEGYTF. The CDR3 region has the DNA TGTGCCAGCAGTTACTCGAACTCTGAAGGCTACACCTTC.

The table lists this clone with a count of one. The sample holds other DNA sequences that translate to the same CDR3. The V and J genes are TRBV6-5 and TRBJ1-1; D is unclear. Trimming took 0 bases from V and 6 from J, leaving 8 bases between them. The CDR3 length is 13 residues. Germline loops: CDR1 MNHEY, CDR2 SVGAGI. CDR3 nucleotide sequence: TGTGCCAGCAGTTACTCGACTGGGGCTGAAGCTTTCTTT. Protein product: CASSYSTGAEAFF.

The V gene is TRBV19, the J gene TRBJ2-1, with D uncertain. Germline values: CDR1 LNHDA, CDR2 SQIVND (reference sequence). Trimming cost V 0 bases and J 5 bases, with 2 bases left between them. The length of the CDR3 is 12 residues. DNA of the CDR3: TGTGCCAGTAGTATAGAAAACAATGAGCAGTTCTTC. Protein: CASSIENNEQFF.

The chain recombines TRBV7-8 with TRBJ2-7; D perhaps matches TRBD2 (5 bases). There are 15 residues in the CDR3. Trimming shortened V by 1 base and J by 4 bases, and 14 bases separated the two germline ends. Germline loops: CDR1 SGHVS, CDR2 FQNEAQ. The CDR3 coding sequence is TGTGCCAGCAGCTTAGAGGGAGCGGACCCTTACGAGCAGTACTTC. This encodes CASSLEGADPYEQYF. Looking up the rest from reference TRBV7-8 and TRBJ2-7 gives the full variable domain: GAGVSQSPRYKVAKRGQDVALRCDPISGHVSLFWYQQALGQGPEFLTYFQNEAQLDKSGLPSDRFFAERPEGSVSTLKIQRTQQEDSAVYLCASSLEGADPYEQYFGPGTRLTVT.

This clone was recorded a few times. The sample holds other DNA sequences that translate to the same CDR3. The chain has TRBV5-1 and TRBJ1-5; perhaps TRBD1 as D (5 bases). Germline V CDR1 and CDR2: SGHRS, YFSETQ. The CDR3 is 15 residues long. V gave up 4 bases and J gave up 0 bases, with 11 bases separating them. For the CDR3, the DNA is TGCGCCAGCAGCCTCGACAGTTATAGCAATCAGCCCCAGCATTTT. Translated, it gives CASSLDSYSNQPQHF.

This chain connects TRBV19 to TRBJ2-4; D gene uncertain. The CDR3 sequence is 16 residues long. Trimming left V 0 bases short and J 1 base short, with 10 bases between. Germline CDR1 LNHDA, CDR2 SQIVND (reference sequence). DNA for the CDR3: TGTGCCAGTAGTATAGAACAATCCTGGGCCAAAAACATTCAGTACTTC. Amino acid sequence: CASSIEQSWAKNIQYF.

The chain combines TRBV28 with TRBJ1-5, with D possibly TRBD1 on 5 matching bases. V lost 3 bases and J 7 bases, leaving 19 bases between the germline ends. The CDR3 has 16 residues. Germline loops: CDR1 MDHEN, CDR2 SYDVKM. The CDR3 bases are TGTGCCAGCAGTTTTTGGGGGGTGGCGGGTGTGCAGCCCCAGCATTTT. Its translation is CASSFWGVAGVQPQHF. Using reference TRBV28 and TRBJ1-5 for the parts outside the CDR3, the full variable domain is DVKVTQSSRYLVKRTGEKVFLECVQDMDHENMFWYRQDPGLGLRLIYFSYDVKMKEKGDIPEGYSVSREKKERFSLILESASTNQTSMYLCASSFWGVAGVQPQHFGDGTRLSIL.

The rearrangement uses TRBV6-5 and TRBJ1-5; unclear D gene. V lost 11 bases, J lost 0 bases, and 14 bases lay in between. The CDR3 runs to 14 residues. Germline V gene sequence: CDR1 MNHEY, CDR2 SVGAGI. CDR3 residues: CASRGRASNQPQHF. The CDR3 DNA reads TGTGCCTCCCGGGGAAGGGCTAGCAATCAGCCCCAGCATTTT.

The gene calls are TRBV28 and TRBJ2-1; D is tentatively TRBD1 or TRBD2 (5 bases each). The V gene lost 10 bases and the J gene lost 6 bases, with 19 bases spanning the gap. This CDR3 is 14 amino acids long. Looked up from germline, CDR1 is MDHEN and CDR2 is SYDVKM. The CDR3 is CATGARGTFNEQFF. CDR3 nucleotides: TGTGCCACTGGCGCACGGGGCACTTTCAATGAGCAGTTCTTC.

This rearrangement joins TRBV6-5 to TRBJ2-5; D may match TRBD1 or TRBD2 (5 bases each). This CDR3 is built from 13 residues. V was pared by 6 bases and J by 7 bases, with 15 bases between. CDR1 MNHEY and CDR2 SVGAGI come from the germline V gene. The CDR3 DNA is TGTGCCAGCAGCTGGGACCCAAAGGGGACCCAGTACTTC. Encoded protein: CASSWDPKGTQYF.

With respect to this clone: Other DNA variants within this sample encode the same CDR3. V usage is TRBV14 and J usage is TRBJ1-2; D gene ambiguous. Germline V CDR1 and CDR2: SGHDN, FVKESK. The CDR3 spans 12 residues. Trimming shortened V by 1 base and J by 4 bases, and 4 bases separated the two germline ends. In DNA form, the CDR3 reads TGTGCCAGCAGCCAAGCGTCCTATGGCTACACCTTC. It specifies CASSQASYGYTF.

V and J are TRBV7-9 and TRBJ1-1; 7 bases are shared with TRBD1. Germline V gene lookup returns CDR1 SEHNR and CDR2 FQNEAQ (reference sequence). The CDR3 contains 13 residues. V trimming: 7 bases; J trimming: 6 bases; junction bases outside the gene matches: 8. CDR3 nucleotides: TGTGCCAGCATCAGACAGGGAGTCTCTGAAGCTTTCTTT. This codes for CASIRQGVSEAFF.

The chain links TRBV7-9 to TRBJ1-1; D is ambiguous. Trimming removed 4 bases from V and 0 bases from J, with 9 bases in between. The CDR3 is 14 residues long. Germline V gene data show CDR1 as SEHNR and CDR2 as FQNEAQ (reference sequence). The DNA of the CDR3 is TGTGCCAGCAGCTCGGGAGTTATGAACACTGAAGCTTTCTTT. This sequence encodes CASSSGVMNTEAFF.

For this clone: One junction end does not reproduce the germline sequence, and a read error may be involved. The rearrangement joins TRBV5-6 to TRBJ2-5; the D gene is possibly TRBD1 (6 bases). CDR3 length: 15 amino acids. Germline lookup yields CDR1 SGHDT and CDR2 YYEEEE. CDR3 DNA: TGTGCCAGCAACTTGTACCGACAGGATGTTGAGACCCAGTACTTC. It specifies CASNLYRQDVETQYF.